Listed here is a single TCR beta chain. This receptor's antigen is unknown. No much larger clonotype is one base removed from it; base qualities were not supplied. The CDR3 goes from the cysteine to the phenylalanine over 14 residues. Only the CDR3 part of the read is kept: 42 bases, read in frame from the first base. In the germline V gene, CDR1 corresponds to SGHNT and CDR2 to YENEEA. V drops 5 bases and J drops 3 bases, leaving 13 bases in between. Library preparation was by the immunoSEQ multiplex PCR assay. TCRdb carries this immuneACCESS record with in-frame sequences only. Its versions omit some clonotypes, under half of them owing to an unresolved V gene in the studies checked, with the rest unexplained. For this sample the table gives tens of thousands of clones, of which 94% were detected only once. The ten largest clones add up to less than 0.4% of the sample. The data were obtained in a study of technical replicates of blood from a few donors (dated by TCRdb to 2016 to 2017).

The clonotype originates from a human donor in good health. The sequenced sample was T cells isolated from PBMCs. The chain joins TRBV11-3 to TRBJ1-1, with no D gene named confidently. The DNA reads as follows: TGTGCCAGCAGCCACTATAACTTGGACACTGAAGCTTTCTTT. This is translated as CASSHYNLDTEAFF.